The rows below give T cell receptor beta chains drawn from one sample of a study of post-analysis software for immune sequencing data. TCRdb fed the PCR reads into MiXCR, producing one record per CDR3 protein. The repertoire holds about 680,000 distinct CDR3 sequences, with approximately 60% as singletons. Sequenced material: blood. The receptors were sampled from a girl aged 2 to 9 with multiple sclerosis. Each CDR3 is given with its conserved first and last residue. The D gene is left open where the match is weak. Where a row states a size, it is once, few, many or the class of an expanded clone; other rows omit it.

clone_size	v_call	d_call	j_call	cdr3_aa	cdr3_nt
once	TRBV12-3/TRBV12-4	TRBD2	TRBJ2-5	CASSPRVGLAGEETQYF	TGTGCCAGCAGCCCCCGGGTCGGGCTAGCGGGGGAAGAGACCCAGTACTTC
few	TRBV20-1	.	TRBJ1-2	CSAQGGGYTF	TGCAGTGCTCAGGGAGGAGGCTACACCTTC
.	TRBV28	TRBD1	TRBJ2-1	CASSSGTGNYNEQFF	TGTGCCAGCAGCTCCGGGACAGGAAACTACAATGAGCAGTTCTTC
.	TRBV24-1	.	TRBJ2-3	CATSGVGGHFTDTQYF	TGTGCCACCAGTGGCGTAGGGGGACACTTCACAGATACGCAGTATTTT
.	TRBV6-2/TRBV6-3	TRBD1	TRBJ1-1	CASSTGQGSTEAFF	TGTGCCAGCAGTACAGGACAGGGGAGCACTGAAGCTTTCTTT
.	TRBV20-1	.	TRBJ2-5	CSARPTQRRETQYF	TGCAGTGCTAGGCCTACGCAACGACGAGAGACCCAGTACTTC
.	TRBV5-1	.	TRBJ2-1	CASSLPDPHNEQFF	TGCGCCAGCAGCTTGCCGGACCCCCACAATGAGCAGTTCTTC
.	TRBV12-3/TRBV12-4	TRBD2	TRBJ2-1	CASSREGSYNEQFF	TGTGCCAGCAGTCGGGAGGGCTCCTACAATGAGCAGTTCTTC
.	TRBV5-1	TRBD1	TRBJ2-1	CASSLSPGQGAYEQFF	TGCGCCAGCAGCTTGTCGCCGGGACAGGGGGCGTATGAGCAGTTCTTC
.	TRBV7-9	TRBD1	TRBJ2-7	CASSPRTGGAYEQYF	TGTGCCAGCAGCCCGAGGACAGGGGGCGCGTACGAGCAGTACTTC
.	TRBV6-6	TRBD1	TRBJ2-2	CASSRGSDGELFF	TGTGCCAGCAGCAGGGGGTCGGACGGGGAGCTGTTTTTT
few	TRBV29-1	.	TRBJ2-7	CSVEGGGYEQYF	TGCAGCGTTGAGGGGGGAGGCTACGAGCAGTACTTC
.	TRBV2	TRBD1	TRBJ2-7	CASKVFRDRFYEQYF	TGTGCCAGCAAAGTATTCCGGGACAGATTCTACGAGCAGTACTTC
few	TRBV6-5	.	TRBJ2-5	CASSYSRGWPQETQYF	TGTGCCAGCAGTTACTCGAGGGGCTGGCCTCAAGAGACCCAGTACTTC
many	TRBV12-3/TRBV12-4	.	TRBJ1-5	CASSHSDWDSNQPQHF	TGTGCCAGCAGTCACTCAGACTGGGATAGCAATCAGCCCCAGCATTTT
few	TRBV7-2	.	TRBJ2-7	CASGKRTYEQYF	TGTGCCAGCGGGAAACGTACCTACGAGCAGTACTTC
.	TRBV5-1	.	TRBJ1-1	CASSSLGAPNTEAFF	TGCGCCAGCAGCTCGCTGGGGGCTCCGAACACTGAAGCTTTCTTT
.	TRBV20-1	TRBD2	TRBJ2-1	CSARVITSGRAPNEQFF	TGCAGTGCTAGAGTTATCACTAGCGGGAGGGCCCCCAATGAGCAGTTCTTC
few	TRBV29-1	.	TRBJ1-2	CSVTGTAAGYTF	TGCAGCGTTACGGGGACTGCGGCTGGCTACACCTTC
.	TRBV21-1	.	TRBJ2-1	CASSKIQEDTQFF	TGTGCCAGCAGCAAAATCCAGGAAGATACGCAGTTCTTC
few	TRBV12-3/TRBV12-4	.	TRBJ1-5	CASSAGTQIWGNQPQHF	TGTGCCAGCAGTGCCGGGACCCAGATTTGGGGCAATCAGCCCCAGCATTTT